Below, 24 T cell receptor beta chains from the same sample are listed, as sequenced in a study of spatial heterogeneity in lung cancer (dated by TCRdb to between 2018 and 2021). Here is what the overall study found, with its caveats: The number of expanded intratumoral alpha and beta TCRs correlated with the tumor nonsynonymous mutation count.

For these receptors, no antigen is known. The time point label of this sample denotes: sample taken at primary tumor resection. Receptor libraries were prepared by 5' RACE. Sequencer: NextSeq 500. TCRdb reprocessed the public reads (quality trimming at Q25 with fastp, clone calling with MiXCR) and kept in-frame beta chains. Rows merge per CDR3 protein into single entries with the most common DNA and genes. This sample holds about 27,000 distinct CDR3 sequences; around 7% were observed only once. The top ten hold 24% of the sample. The sequencing used lung tumor tissue, collected at surgery. These receptors were collected from a male donor with early-stage non-small cell lung cancer.

At least ten counts were recorded for this clonotype. The V call is TRBV7-2, the J call TRBJ2-3; unclear D gene. The germline CDR1 and CDR2 sequences are SGHTA and FQGNSA. Trimming left V 6 bases short and J 1 base short, with 2 bases between. The CDR3 has 11 residues. CDR3 protein: CASRRTDTQYF. CDR3 in DNA: TGTGCCAGCAGACGCACAGATACGCAGTATTTT.

This sequence joins TRBV18 and TRBJ2-3; D remains ambiguous. Germline assignment: CDR1 KGHSH and CDR2 LQKENI. The V end lost 4 bases, the J end lost 2 bases, and 13 bases lay between the germline ends. The CDR3 runs 15 residues. The CDR3 reads CASSLNMEPTDTQYF. The CDR3 DNA sequence: TGTGCCAGCTCACTCAACATGGAACCCACAGATACGCAGTATTTT.

V is TRBV6-1 and J is TRBJ1-2, with 9 bases matching TRBD1. This CDR3 has 15 residues. Losses at the gene ends were 7 bases for V and 5 bases for J; bases not matched to a gene: 11. Germline V gene lookup returns CDR1 MNHNS and CDR2 SASEGT. CDR3 amino acids: CASTQTGQGLYGYTF. CDR3 DNA: TGTGCCAGCACTCAGACGGGACAGGGATTATATGGCTACACCTTC.

The genes are TRBV11-2 and TRBJ2-3, with D perhaps TRBD1 (5 bases). CDR1 and CDR2 from the germline V gene are SGHAT and FQNNGV. The CDR3 has 15 amino acids. V was cut by 2 bases and J by 5 bases, with 14 bases left in between. The CDR3 bases are TGTGCCAGCAGCTTATGGGTCCAGGGTGGAGATACGCAGTATTTT. Amino acid sequence: CASSLWVQGGDTQYF.

This clonotype was seen ten or more times. The chain joins TRBV11-2 to TRBJ2-3; TRBD2 matches at 10 bases. With 4 bases clipped from V and 3 bases from J, the junction kept 4 bases outside the gene matches. Germline V lookup: CDR1 SGHAT, CDR2 FQNNGV. This CDR3 contains 15 residues. The CDR3 nucleotides read TGTGCCAGCAGCTATACTAGCGGGGATACAGATACGCAGTATTTT. It yields the protein CASSYTSGDTDTQYF.

This clonotype was recorded many times. The V gene is TRBV10-3, the J gene TRBJ2-7; TRBD1 aligns across 8 bases. Germline V CDR1 and CDR2: ENHRY, SYGVKD. The CDR3 totals 14 residues. The V gene end was trimmed by 4 bases and the J gene end by 5 bases; junction bases not matched to a gene: 7. The CDR3 loop reads CAISGPAGGDEQYF. The CDR3 region has the DNA TGTGCCATCAGTGGACCGGCAGGGGGCGACGAGCAGTACTTC.

The table lists this clonotype with a few counts. This chain uses TRBV29-1 with TRBJ2-1; D gene unclear. CDR1 is SQVTM, CDR2 ANQGSEA, per germline. The ends were cut back, 4 bases at V and 3 bases at J, with 4 bases in the middle. The CDR3 contains 11 residues. The CDR3 DNA follows: TGCAGCGTTGCCCGCTACAATGAGCAGTTCTTC. Amino acid sequence: CSVARYNEQFF.

This clonotype occurred a few times. The rearrangement links TRBV13 to TRBJ1-6, with 7 bases lining up with TRBD1. The CDR3 sequence is 15 residues long. Per the germline V gene, CDR1 is PRHDT and CDR2 is FYEKMQ (reference sequence). V shed 5 bases, J shed 7 bases, and the junction held 8 bases outside the gene matches. Here the CDR3 DNA reads TGTGCCAGCAGCATGGGACAGCGAGGGAATTCACCCCTCCACTTT. Translated, it gives CASSMGQRGNSPLHF.

This clonotype appeared a few times. This chain links TRBV28 with TRBJ2-2, with 8 bases that match TRBD1. Germline-derived CDR1 and CDR2 are MDHEN and SYDVKM. The junction had 11 bases not matched to a gene; V was cut back by 5 bases and J by 6 bases. The length of the CDR3 is 16 residues. The CDR3 DNA follows: TGTGCCAGCAGTATCTTCGACAGGGGAAGGGCCGGGGAGCTGTTTTTT. This codes for CASSIFDRGRAGELFF.

This clonotype was counted many times. The CDR3 bases are TGCAGTGCCAGTGGGGGAAACACTGAAGCTTTCTTT. It specifies CSASGGNTEAFF. The genes are TRBV20-1 and TRBJ1-1, with a possible D match to TRBD1 (5 bases). Trimming cost V 6 bases and J 2 bases, with 10 bases left between them. Germline values: CDR1 DFQATT, CDR2 SNEGSKA (reference sequence). This CDR3 has 12 residues.

In its sample, this clonotype was seen many times. The genes are TRBV29-1 and TRBJ2-7; 9 positions match TRBD1. The V gene end was trimmed by 1 base and the J gene end by 2 bases; junction bases not matched to a gene: 3. The germline CDR1 and CDR2 sequences are SQVTM and ANQGSEA. This CDR3 has 14 amino acids. CDR3 coding DNA: TGCAGCGTTGAAGGGGGACAGGGAACCTACGAGCAGTACTTC. Translating it yields CSVEGGQGTYEQYF.

This clonotype was counted many times. This chain uses TRBV4-3 with TRBJ1-5, with 10 positions matching TRBD1. Germline V gene sequence: CDR1 LGHNA, CDR2 YSLEER. This CDR3 contains 14 residues. V shed 4 bases and J 7 bases; nucleotides not matched to a gene: 4. The CDR3 loop is CASSRTGGGQPQHF. In nucleotides, the CDR3 is TGCGCCAGCAGCCGGACAGGGGGAGGGCAGCCCCAGCATTTT.

This clonotype was seen only a few times. This sequence joins TRBV29-1 and TRBJ2-3, with 9 bases lining up with TRBD2. Germline CDR1 reads SQVTM; CDR2 reads ANQGSEA. The CDR3 runs to 15 residues. V lost 1 base, J lost 2 bases, and 4 bases stayed unmatched. The CDR3 DNA follows: TGCAGCGTTGAAGCCGCTAGCGGGACCACAGATACGCAGTATTTT. Translated: CSVEAASGTTDTQYF.

This clonotype has more than one count but fewer than ten. The genes are TRBV30 and TRBJ2-7; D is perhaps TRBD2 (7 bases). Trimming shortened V by 5 bases and J by 7 bases, and 21 bases separated the two germline ends. Germline loops: CDR1 GTSNPN, CDR2 SVGIG (reference sequence). The CDR3 sequence is 14 residues long. CDR3 sequence (DNA): TGTGCCTGGGCGACGGGGGGCCCCAGTAGAGAGCAGTACTTC. It codes for CAWATGGPSREQYF.

This chain links TRBV30 with TRBJ1-2; 8 bases are a match to TRBD1. This CDR3 has 14 residues. Germline V gene lookup returns CDR1 GTSNPN and CDR2 SVGIG (reference sequence). Germline trimming cut 5 bases from V and 9 bases from J; bases unmatched to any gene: 14. The CDR3: CAWALSGTGRSYTF. The CDR3 bases are TGTGCCTGGGCTCTCAGCGGGACAGGTCGGAGCTACACCTTC.

This clonotype occurred a few times. This chain links TRBV6-5 with TRBJ2-3; D gene ambiguous. This CDR3 contains 13 residues. The germline V gene has CDR1 MNHEY and CDR2 SVGAGI. Trimming left V 5 bases short and J 3 bases short, with 9 bases between. The CDR3 DNA is TGTGCCAGCAGTACCCACCTGACAGATACGCAGTATTTT. Its protein product is CASSTHLTDTQYF.

This clonotype was observed many times. The V and J genes are TRBV3-1 and TRBJ2-1; D not certain. Per germline, CDR1 LGHDT and CDR2 YNNKEL (reference sequence). The germline V and J ends were trimmed by 1 base and 8 bases, with 9 bases remaining between them. The CDR3 runs to 13 residues. CDR3 amino acids: CASSQVGHYEQFF. The CDR3 nucleotides are TGTGCCAGCAGCCAAGTCGGTCATTATGAGCAGTTCTTC.

This clonotype is a singleton in its sample. This chain uses TRBV7-3 with TRBJ2-3; 11 bases are shared with TRBD2. CDR3 length: 16 amino acids. Germline CDR1 is SGHTA and CDR2 is FQGTGA. V was clipped by 5 bases and J by 2 bases; unmatched bases: 6. The CDR3 sequence: CASSPRGLADTDTQYF. The CDR3, as DNA: TGTGCCAGCAGCCCCCGGGGACTAGCGGACACAGATACGCAGTATTTT.

This clonotype occurred many times. The V call is TRBV18, the J call TRBJ1-3, with D possibly matching TRBD1 (5 bases). The CDR3 runs 15 residues. Germline V gene data show CDR1 as KGHSH and CDR2 as LQKENI. Trimming pared 4 bases from V and 2 bases from J, leaving 12 bases between. DNA of the CDR3: TGTGCCAGCTCACTGATAGGGGCACCTGGAAACACCATATATTTT. Protein: CASSLIGAPGNTIYF.

This clonotype was counted ten times or more. The rearrangement uses TRBV6-2 or TRBV6-3 and TRBJ2-1; no clear D gene. The germline V gene encodes CDR1 MNHEY and CDR2 SVGEGT. The germline V and J ends were trimmed by 6 bases and 7 bases, with 13 bases remaining between them. The CDR3 loop spans 13 amino acids. The CDR3 here is CASSSAGGNEQFF. DNA for the CDR3: TGTGCCAGCAGCTCGGCCGGTGGGAATGAGCAGTTCTTC.

This clonotype was detected once. The chain couples TRBV21-1 to TRBJ2-7; the table's D call of TRBD2 was not tested on the DNA. TRBV21-1 is listed as a pseudogene. This CDR3 comprises 16 residues. The CDR3 DNA is TGTGCCAGCAGCCAAAGCGGACCTCCATCAGGCTACGAGCAGTACTTC. Encoded protein: CASSQSGPPSGYEQYF.

This clonotype was recorded many times. The chain links TRBV28 to TRBJ2-7; D might be TRBD1 (5 bases). In germline, CDR1 is MDHEN, CDR2 SYDVKM. The CDR3 is made up of 14 amino acids. The V and J ends lost 4 bases and 3 bases respectively, with 13 bases between them. The CDR3 spells CASSSRQYNYEQYF. CDR3 bases: TGTGCCAGCAGTTCCCGACAGTATAACTACGAGCAGTACTTC. The variable domain in full, with the rest retrieved from reference TRBV28 and TRBJ2-7, is DVKVTQSSRYLVKRTGEKVFLECVQDMDHENMFWYRQDPGLGLRLIYFSYDVKMKEKGDIPEGYSVSREKKERFSLILESASTNQTSMYLCASSSRQYNYEQYFGPGTRLTVT.

The rearrangement uses TRBV7-8 and TRBJ2-3; D not resolved. The ends were cut back, 2 bases at V and 2 bases at J, with 5 bases in the middle. Looked up from germline, CDR1 is SGHVS and CDR2 is FQNEAQ. The CDR3 sequence is 13 residues long. The CDR3 here is CASSLSHTDTQYF. The CDR3 DNA sequence: TGTGCCAGCAGCTTATCCCACACAGATACGCAGTATTTT.

Written as DNA, the CDR3 is TGTGCCAGCAGCTTGGGATTTACTGGGGCCAACGTCCTGACTTTC. This codes for CASSLGFTGANVLTF. The chain is built from TRBV5-5 and TRBJ2-6, with D hard to call. V gave up 0 bases and J gave up 2 bases, with 6 bases separating them. CDR1 is SGHKS, CDR2 YYEKEE, per germline (reference sequence). The length of the CDR3 is 15 residues. Variable domain in full (rest from reference TRBV5-5 and TRBJ2-6): DAGVTQSPTHLIKTRGQQVTLRCSPISGHKSVSWYQQVLGQGPQFIFQYYEKEERGRGNFPDRFSARQFPNYSSELNVNALLLGDSALYLCASSLGFTGANVLTFGAGSRLTVL.